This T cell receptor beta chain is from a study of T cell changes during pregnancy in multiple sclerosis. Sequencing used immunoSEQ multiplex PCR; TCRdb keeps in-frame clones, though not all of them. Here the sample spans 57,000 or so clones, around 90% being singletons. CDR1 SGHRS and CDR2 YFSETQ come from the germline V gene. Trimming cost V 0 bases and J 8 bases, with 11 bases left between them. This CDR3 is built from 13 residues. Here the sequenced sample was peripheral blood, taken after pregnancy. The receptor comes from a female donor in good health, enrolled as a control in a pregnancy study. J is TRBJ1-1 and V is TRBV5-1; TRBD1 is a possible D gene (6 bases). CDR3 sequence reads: CASSLVRDREAFF. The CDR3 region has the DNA TGCGCCAGCAGCTTGGTACGTGACAGGGAAGCTTTCTTT. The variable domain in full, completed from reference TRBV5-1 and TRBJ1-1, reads KAGVTQTPRYLIKTRGQQVTLSCSPISGHRSVSWYQQTPGQGLQFLFEYFSETQRNKGNFPGRFSGRQFSNSRSEMNVSTLELGDSALYLCASSLVRDREAFFGQGTRLTVV.